This T cell receptor beta chain was recovered during a study of cytomegalovirus exposure and HLA in healthy donors. Study-wide points: Listed as cytomegalovirus-associated were roughly 180 TCR beta chains. In a later analysis, donors in an Asian-associated ancestry cluster reportedly had fewer N-insertions in productive TCRs than the cohort mean.

This CDR3 is 16 amino acids long. The germline V gene has CDR1 SGHRS and CDR2 YFSETQ. V was shortened by 4 bases and J by 0 bases, with 16 bases between the two germline ends. In the case of this clone: Its antigen remains unknown.

The study ran its PCR with 60 Vbeta and 13 Jbeta primers. Method: immunoSEQ multiplex PCR; TCRdb's copy keeps in-frame clones and lacks some. The table includes 120,000 or so clones, around 80% detected once. Sequenced sample: PBMCs. This TCR came from a woman aged 50 to 65 in good health and CMV-seropositive. The chain recombines TRBV5-1 with TRBJ1-2, with a weak D call TRBD1 (5 bases). The CDR3 sequence: CASSRGGVQANYGYTF. CDR3 sequence (DNA): TGCGCCAGCAGCCGGGGGGGAGTACAAGCTAACTATGGCTACACCTTC.